The 30 T cell receptor beta chains listed next were all sequenced from one sample in a study of regulatory T cells in long-lasting Graves disease. Construction of TCR beta libraries relied on iRepertoire HTBI primers and on Arm-PCR targeting CDR3 regions. From the multiplex PCR reads, TCRdb called clonotypes with MiXCR, one entry per CDR3 protein. The repertoire holds approximately 310,000 distinct CDR3 sequences, with 15% to 20% as singletons. Stated time point: newly diagnosed GD, antithyroid drugs for less than 3 months. PBMCs were the source of the RNA used for TCR sequencing. Sequencing used peripheral blood mononuclear cells (PBMCs), obtained at new diagnosis, from a patient treated with antithyroid drugs. The source of these receptors is a female donor with Graves disease.

This clonotype was recorded many times. In DNA form, the CDR3 reads TGCAGTGCTAGAGAACTTAGCGGGAGCCCTCACGAGGCGCAGTTCTTC. Protein sequence: CSARELSGSPHEAQFF. This sequence joins TRBV20-1 and TRBJ2-1; 9 bases line up with TRBD2. Germline CDR1 and CDR2: DFQATT and SNEGSKA (reference sequence). The CDR3 totals 16 residues. Trimming took 0 bases from V and 12 from J; bases not matched to a gene: 15.

In this sample, this clonotype turned up many times. The chain joins TRBV7-8 to TRBJ1-1; D unresolved. Germline V CDR1 and CDR2: SGHVS, FQNEAQ. Trimming removed 1 base from V and 2 bases from J, with 8 bases in between. The CDR3 length is 14 residues. CDR3 in amino acids: CASSLGHSNTEAFF. In DNA, the CDR3 is TGTGCCAGCAGCTTAGGACACTCCAACACTGAAGCTTTCTTT.

The rearrangement joins TRBV20-1 to TRBJ1-4, with a weak D call TRBD1 (6 bases). V lost 3 bases, J lost 6 bases, and 17 bases lay in between. The CDR3 extends over 15 amino acids. From germline, CDR1 is DFQATT and CDR2 SNEGSKA (reference sequence). Written as DNA, the CDR3 is TGCAGTGCTAGGAACCCGGGGGCGGCTGATGAAAAACTGTTTTTT. Translated, it gives CSARNPGAADEKLFF.

This clonotype was seen ten or more times. The chain has TRBV19 and TRBJ2-1; perhaps TRBD1 as D (6 bases). CDR1 and CDR2 (germline): LNHDA, SQIVND (reference sequence). The CDR3 loop spans 16 amino acids. Trimming stripped 1 base from V and 6 bases from J, with 16 bases between. CDR3 in DNA: TGTGCCAGTAGTATAGTGGGGTCAGGGGCCCTCAATGAGCAGTTCTTC. Translating it yields CASSIVGSGALNEQFF.

As concerns this clonotype: A much bigger clone sits one base away, suggesting this may be a read error. The J gene is TRBJ2-7, the V gene TRBV5-6; no firm D call. CDR1 SGHDT and CDR2 YYEEEE come from the germline V gene. The length of the CDR3 is 16 residues. The CDR3 DNA follows: TGTGCCGGCAGCTCCCCCGACGCGGCCTTGGGCTACGAGCAGTACTTC. This translates into CAGSSPDAALGYEQYF.

The table lists this clonotype with many counts. V gene TRBV6-2 or TRBV6-3 combines with J gene TRBJ2-7; perhaps TRBD2 as D (5 bases). The germline gives CDR1 MNHEY, CDR2 SVGEGT. V lost 5 bases and J lost 5, with 13 bases in between. CDR3 length: 13 amino acids. The CDR3 nucleotides are TGTGCCAGCAGTCAGCCCCCGAGGGACGAGCAGTACTTC. Translation: CASSQPPRDEQYF.

This clonotype was counted ten times or more. The rearrangement links TRBV7-2 to TRBJ2-1; D is possibly TRBD2 (5 bases). The CDR3 loop spans 16 amino acids. Per germline, CDR1 SGHTA and CDR2 FQGNSA. V was cut by 5 bases and J by 2 bases, with 16 bases left in between. The CDR3 spells CASSPRTRPPYNEQFF. In DNA form, the CDR3 reads TGTGCCAGCAGCCCCAGGACTCGACCACCCTACAATGAGCAGTTCTTC.

This clonotype was seen just once. The chain is built from TRBV4-1 and TRBJ2-5; the match to TRBD2 covers 11 bases. Germline V CDR1 and CDR2: MGHRA, YSYEKL. This CDR3 contains 17 residues. V was pared by 2 bases and J by 1 base, with 6 bases of the junction left unmatched. This CDR3 reads CASSQLASGRTQETQYF. CDR3 bases: TGCGCCAGCAGCCAATTGGCTAGCGGGAGGACCCAAGAGACCCAGTACTTC.

V is TRBV29-1 and J is TRBJ2-7; 8 bases map to TRBD2. CDR1 and CDR2 (germline): SQVTM, ANQGSEA. The V segment lost 3 bases and the J segment 6 bases; nucleotides outside the gene matches: 10. The CDR3 is 14 residues long. This CDR3 reads CSVDGGGPFSEQYF. In DNA form, the CDR3 reads TGCAGCGTTGACGGGGGGGGCCCGTTCAGCGAGCAGTACTTC.

This clonotype showed up just a few times. Germline and junction disagree at one end, which may indicate a read error. This chain connects TRBV15 to TRBJ2-1; 9 positions match TRBD1. Per the germline V gene, CDR1 is LNHNV and CDR2 is YYDKDF (reference sequence). The CDR3 totals 15 residues. CDR3 sequence (DNA): TGTGCCACCAGCAGGGACAGGGGTCGGCCCCCCCATTCGCTCTTC. This sequence encodes CATSRDRGRPPHSLF. Complete variable domain (other parts from reference TRBV15 and TRBJ2-1): DAMVIQNPRYQVTQFGKPVTLSCSQTLNHNVMYWYQQKSSQAPKLLFHYYDKDFNNEADTPDNFQSRRPNTSFCFLDIRSPGLGDTAMYLCATSRDRGRPPHSLFGPGTRLTVL.

This clonotype has ten or more counts. The genes are TRBV9 and TRBJ2-5, with TRBD2 as a possible D gene (6 bases). CDR3 length equals 14 residues. V was clipped by 0 bases and J by 5 bases, with 11 bases between them. CDR1 SGDLS and CDR2 YYNGEE come from the germline V gene. In nucleotides, the CDR3 is TGTGCCAGCAGCGTAGGCGGGATGGTGGAGACCCAGTACTTC. Protein: CASSVGGMVETQYF.

This clonotype appeared many times. CDR3 nucleotides: TGTGCTTGCAGGGGGCGAGACAATCAGCCCCAGCATTTT. Translated, it gives CACRGRDNQPQHF. The genes are TRBV7-2 and TRBJ1-5; 8 nucleotides line up with TRBD1. The CDR3 runs 13 residues. Per the germline V gene, CDR1 is SGHTA and CDR2 is FQGNSA.

The chain carries TRBV10-2 and TRBJ2-1; TRBD2 aligns across 7 bases. V lost 6 bases to trimming and J lost 0 bases; unmatched junction nucleotides: 8. The CDR3 covers 16 residues. CDR1 is WSHSY and CDR2 is SAAADI in the germline V gene. The CDR3 region is CASRRPSGSSYNEQFF. The CDR3 region has the DNA TGCGCCAGCAGGCGGCCTAGCGGTAGCTCCTACAATGAGCAGTTCTTC.

This clonotype came up many times. The chain couples TRBV11-1 to TRBJ1-1; D not resolved. Germline loops: CDR1 SGHAT, CDR2 FQDESV (reference sequence). With 0 bases removed from V and 7 bases from J, the gap between germline ends came to 9 bases. The CDR3 sequence is 13 residues long. The CDR3 loop reads CASSLAWGGEAFF. DNA of the CDR3: TGTGCCAGCAGCTTAGCGTGGGGAGGTGAAGCTTTCTTT.

In its sample, this clonotype was seen many times. This sequence joins TRBV28 and TRBJ1-5; D possibly corresponds to TRBD1 (6 bases). The CDR3 totals 19 residues. Germline V gene data show CDR1 as MDHEN and CDR2 as SYDVKM. The V gene lost 6 bases and the J gene lost 0 bases, with 24 bases spanning the gap. The CDR3 sequence: CASSPDTTDRYYSNQPQHF. The DNA for the CDR3 is TGTGCCAGCAGCCCTGACACCACGGACAGATACTATAGCAATCAGCCCCAGCATTTT.

This clonotype was seen at least ten times. V usage is TRBV7-8 and J usage is TRBJ2-5; possibly TRBD1 for D (5 bases). Germline loops: CDR1 SGHVS, CDR2 FQNEAQ. Trimming pared 1 base from V and 0 bases from J, leaving 9 bases between. The CDR3 extends over 15 amino acids. Here the CDR3 reads CASSLGGIDQETQYF. The CDR3 nucleotides are TGTGCCAGCAGCTTAGGGGGCATCGACCAAGAGACCCAGTACTTC.

This clonotype has at least ten counts. The chain combines TRBV30 with TRBJ1-2; weak D call: TRBD1 (6 bases). V lost 3 bases and J 6 bases, leaving 20 bases between the germline ends. Germline V gives CDR1 GTSNPN, CDR2 SVGIG (reference sequence). The CDR3 is made up of 15 amino acids. CDR3 sequence: CAWSAPYGGANGYTF. CDR3 nucleotides: TGTGCCTGGAGCGCCCCATATGGGGGCGCCAATGGCTACACCTTC.

This clonotype was counted at least ten times. This chain connects TRBV2 to TRBJ2-2; D call uncertain. The germline CDR1 and CDR2 sequences are SNHLY and FYNNEI. The CDR3 runs to 13 residues. Trimming pared 7 bases from V and 7 bases from J, leaving 13 bases between. The CDR3 sequence: CASTLDGFGELFF. The CDR3 nucleotides read TGTGCCAGCACCCTAGACGGGTTCGGGGAGCTGTTTTTT.

This clonotype was seen only once. V gene TRBV4-1 combines with J gene TRBJ2-2; no reliable D call. The CDR3 has 17 residues. Germline V gene lookup returns CDR1 MGHRA and CDR2 YSYEKL. The V end was cut by 0 bases, the J end by 3 bases, with 14 bases between. The CDR3 sequence: CASSQDSRLGYTGELFF. The CDR3 DNA reads TGCGCCAGCAGCCAAGATTCCCGTCTCGGATACACCGGGGAGCTGTTTTTT.

This clonotype was detected a few times. The rearrangement links TRBV19 to TRBJ2-7; 8 bases are shared with TRBD1. The CDR3 spans 14 residues. Looked up from germline, CDR1 is LNHDA and CDR2 is SQIVND (reference sequence). After removal of 5 bases from V and 5 bases from J, the junction contained 8 bases not matched to a gene. CDR3: CASSSPGQVDEQYF. Here the CDR3 DNA reads TGTGCCAGTAGTTCACCGGGACAGGTCGACGAGCAGTACTTC. Together with reference TRBV19 and TRBJ2-7, the CDR3 gives the full variable domain: DGGITQSPKYLFRKEGQNVTLSCEQNLNHDAMYWYRQDPGQGLRLIYYSQIVNDFQKGDIAEGYSVSREKKESFPLTVTSAQKNPTAFYLCASSSPGQVDEQYFGPGTRLTVT.

This clonotype was found many times. The genes are TRBV12-3 or TRBV12-4 and TRBJ2-7; D gene ambiguous. The CDR3 sequence is 13 residues long. The V gene lost 7 bases and the J gene lost 4 bases, with 14 bases spanning the gap. CDR3 in amino acids: CASMTPPPYEQYF. In nucleotides, the CDR3 is TGTGCCAGCATGACCCCTCCCCCTTACGAGCAGTACTTC.

This clonotype was counted a single time. The chain couples TRBV12-3 or TRBV12-4 to TRBJ1-1; D unclear. V shed 2 bases and J shed 7 bases, with 8 bases lying between them. The CDR3 is 12 residues long. The CDR3 DNA follows: TGTGCCAGCAGTTTATCTGGACTTGAAGCTTTCTTT. Protein product: CASSLSGLEAFF.

This clonotype was seen a handful of times. CDR3: CASTPQGPDTQYF. CDR3 DNA sequence: TGTGCCAGCACCCCCCAGGGCCCAGATACGCAGTATTTT. The chain links TRBV6-2 or TRBV6-3 to TRBJ2-3; possibly TRBD1 for D (5 bases). Per the germline V gene, CDR1 is MNHEY and CDR2 is SVGEGT. V gave up 7 bases and J gave up 4 bases, with 12 bases separating them. This CDR3 has 13 residues.

This clonotype was counted at least ten times. Here the CDR3 reads CASSLTMSSYEQYF. The CDR3 DNA reads as TGTGCCAGCAGTTTAACCATGAGCTCCTACGAGCAGTACTTC. The chain links TRBV12-3 or TRBV12-4 to TRBJ2-7; D unclear. V shed 2 bases and J shed 0 bases, with 8 bases lying between them. The CDR3 length is 14 residues.

This clonotype was recorded at least ten times. The rearrangement links TRBV19 to TRBJ1-5; 9 bases match TRBD1. From germline, CDR1 is LNHDA and CDR2 SQIVND (reference sequence). The CDR3 is 14 residues long. V shed 7 bases and J 7 bases; nucleotides not matched to a gene: 8. The CDR3 DNA reads TGTGCCAGTACTTGGACAGGGGCTGGGCAGCCCCAGCATTTT. Its protein is CASTWTGAGQPQHF.

Comment on this clonotype: Since a much larger clone is just one base distant, this may be a read error. The chain recombines TRBV2 with TRBJ2-3, with 9 nucleotides matching TRBD2. The assigned J gene may be wrong: the sequence end matches TRBJ2-7 better. Per the germline V gene, CDR1 is SNHLY and CDR2 is FYNNEI. The length of the CDR3 is 14 residues. CDR3 in amino acids: CASSEMGLADEQYF. The CDR3 DNA follows: TGTGCCAGCAGTGAAATGGGACTAGCAGATGAGCAGTACTTC.

The rearrangement uses TRBV2 and TRBJ2-5; maybe TRBD1 (6 bases). The germline gives CDR1 SNHLY, CDR2 FYNNEI. V lost 6 bases and J 1 base, leaving 21 bases between the germline ends. This CDR3 spans 17 amino acids. CDR3 loop: CASRNWGHPHSQETQYF. CDR3 sequence (DNA): TGTGCCAGCAGGAACTGGGGGCACCCCCATTCCCAAGAGACCCAGTACTTC.

This chain connects TRBV5-4 to TRBJ2-1; 8 nucleotides agree with TRBD1. CDR3 size: 13 residues. V lost 5 bases to trimming and J lost 3 bases; unmatched junction nucleotides: 1. Looked up from germline, CDR1 is SGHNT and CDR2 is YYREEE (reference sequence). The CDR3 DNA sequence: TGTGCCAGCAGACAGGGGGTCTACAATGAGCAGTTCTTC. The encoded protein is CASRQGVYNEQFF.

A word on this clonotype: This is likely an artifact of a read error, given a far larger clone one base away. This chain uses TRBV7-2 with TRBJ2-3; the D is unclear. CDR3 length: 13 residues. Trimming left V 5 bases short and J 6 bases short, with 12 bases between. CDR1 and CDR2 from the germline V gene are SGHTA and FQGNSA. As DNA, the CDR3 is TGTGCCAGCAGCGAGACTGGCTGGGATACGCAGTATTTT. The encoded protein is CASSETGWDTQYF.

This clonotype has at least ten counts. The genes are TRBV12-3 or TRBV12-4 and TRBJ2-1, with a possible D match to TRBD2 (6 bases). The V end lost 5 bases, the J end lost 9 bases, and 11 bases lay between the germline ends. The CDR3 has 12 amino acids. The CDR3 region is CASSGGGSEQFF. The CDR3 coding sequence is TGTGCCAGCAGTGGAGGAGGGAGTGAGCAGTTCTTC.